A selection of T cell receptor beta chains follows, all from one sample in a study of neoadjuvant anti-PD-1 for oral cavity cancer. Only in-frame clones appear in the TCRdb table, and some are missing; sequencing was by immunoSEQ multiplex PCR. The table lists around 81,000 clones, 84% of them singletons. The sample was PBMCs, taken before nivolumab (anti-PD-1) treatment. All receptors come from a person aged 40-85 years with oral cavity squamous cell carcinoma. Each CDR3 is given with its conserved first and last residue. The order of the fields is J gene, clone size, V gene, D gene, CDR3 protein, CDR3 DNA. A D gene is named only where the DNA matches it firmly. Size values are once, few and many counts, or a class for expanded clones, and some rows have none.

>TRBJ1-2|once|TRBV29-1|NA
CSVDAPNYGYTF
TGCAGCGTTGACGCGCCTAACTATGGCTACACCTTC
>TRBJ1-4|NA|TRBV5-1|NA
CASSVMGASNEKLFF
TGCGCCAGCAGCGTAATGGGGGCCTCTAATGAAAAACTGTTTTTT
>TRBJ2-2|NA|TRBV11-2|TRBD2
CASSSGLAGTNTGELFF
TGTGCCAGCAGTTCGGGACTAGCGGGGACGAACACCGGGGAGCTGTTTTTT
>TRBJ1-5|NA|TRBV12-5|TRBD1
CASGFRARDRVPSNQPQHF
TGTGCTAGTGGTTTCCGGGCCCGGGACAGGGTACCGAGCAATCAGCCCCAGCATTTT
>TRBJ1-4|NA|TRBV30|TRBD1
CAWSRTGVEDEKLFF
TGTGCCTGGAGTCGGACAGGGGTAGAGGATGAAAAACTGTTTTTT
>TRBJ2-6|NA|TRBV29-1|NA
CSVDTGLGANVLTF
TGCAGCGTTGACACAGGGTTAGGGGCCAACGTCCTGACTTTC
>TRBJ2-5|NA|TRBV7-8|TRBD2
CASSLELAGEKTQYF
TGTGCCAGCAGCTTAGAGCTAGCGGGAGAAAAGACCCAGTACTTC
>TRBJ2-2|NA|TRBV5-1|NA
CASSFEGLNTGELFF
TGCGCCAGCAGCTTTGAGGGACTGAACACCGGGGAGCTGTTTTTT
>TRBJ1-1|NA|TRBV20-1|NA
CSATEAFF
TGCAGTGCTACTGAAGCTTTCTTT
>TRBJ2-1|NA|TRBV10-1|NA
CASSELPGNEQFF
TGCGCCAGCAGTGAGCTCCCTGGTAATGAGCAGTTCTTC
>TRBJ1-5|NA|TRBV7-8|TRBD1
CASSLTEDRGSNQPQHF
TGTGCCAGCAGCTTAACAGAGGACAGGGGGAGCAATCAGCCCCAGCATTTT
>TRBJ1-1|NA|TRBV27|NA
CASSEITGSEAFF
TGTGCCAGCAGTGAGATTACAGGATCTGAAGCTTTCTTT
>TRBJ2-2|NA|TRBV13|NA
CASSATGRGTGELFF
TGTGCCAGCAGCGCGACAGGTCGGGGCACCGGGGAGCTGTTTTTT
>TRBJ1-2|NA|TRBV6-1|NA
CASSAIGAAGYGYTF
TGTGCCAGCAGTGCTATCGGGGCGGCCGGCTATGGCTACACCTTC
>TRBJ1-4|NA|TRBV9|TRBD1
CASSESGGASEKLFF
TGTGCCAGCAGCGAGTCAGGGGGCGCTTCTGAAAAACTGTTTTTT
>TRBJ2-5|NA|TRBV19|TRBD2
CASSIGRLGLQETQYF
TGTGCCAGTAGTATAGGGCGGTTGGGACTACAAGAGACCCAGTACTTC
>TRBJ2-5|NA|TRBV7-6|NA
CASSFGETQYF
TGTGCCAGCAGCTTCGGAGAGACCCAGTACTTC
>TRBJ2-2|NA|TRBV13|NA
CASSSRVVGELFF
TGTGCCAGCAGCTCCAGGGTTGTCGGGGAGCTGTTTTTT